This entry describes one TCR beta chain. The record originates from a study of blood T cell repertoires in COVID-19. Study information: From the United States, Italy and Spain came samples of acute and convalescent COVID-19.

CDR1 and CDR2 (germline): SGDLS, YYNGEE. V was cut by 0 bases and J by 7 bases, with 14 bases left in between. There are 16 residues in the CDR3. The authors' processing: Cell counts per sample came from amplifying reference gene primers. Using immunoSEQ multiplex PCR, the repertoire was profiled, and TCRdb retains in-frame clones only, with some absent. That table supplies the V and J calls and clone size; D and trimming were determined from the DNA. This table has about half a million clones, roughly nine tenths appearing once. Cohort 3 donors counted as recovered after two negative PCRs, clearance, or resolved symptoms.

The sample comprised PBMCs or T cells enriched from blood (not recorded which). The receptor was isolated from a woman aged 55 to 70 who had recovered from COVID-19. The J gene is TRBJ1-6, the V gene TRBV9, with D tentatively TRBD1 (5 bases). The CDR3 DNA follows: TGTGCCAGCAGCGTAGCGTCAGGGTTGAAGAATTCACCCCTCCACTTT. Its translation is CASSVASGLKNSPLHF.